This is a list of T cell receptor beta chains from one sample in a study of T cell responses to AZD1222 COVID-19 vaccine. Assay used: immunoSEQ multiplex PCR; TCRdb lists only in-frame clones, some missing. The data contain approximately 130,000 clones, about 88% of them singletons. Sample: peripheral blood, taken on day 0 of AZD1222 vaccination. The origin of the receptors is an adult in good health. Both conserved end residues are part of each CDR3. A D gene is named only where the DNA matches it firmly. The size of a clone is reported for some rows only, either as once, few or many, or as a class for expanded clones.

CDR3	DNA	V	J	D	size
CASSQDYYNEQFF	TGTGCCAGCAGCCAGGACTACTACAATGAGCAGTTCTTC	TRBV5-4	TRBJ2-1	.	.
CSVEIQDYEQYF	TGCAGCGTTGAAATCCAGGACTACGAGCAGTACTTC	TRBV29-1	TRBJ2-7	.	.
CASGKGQPQHF	TGCGCCAGCGGTAAGGGCCAGCCCCAGCATTTT	TRBV10-1	TRBJ1-5	.	once
CASSVDGRNNEQFF	TGTGCCAGCAGCGTAGATGGACGGAATAATGAGCAGTTCTTC	TRBV9	TRBJ2-1	.	.
CASSPHAGEETQYF	TGTGCCAGCAGCCCCCATGCCGGCGAAGAGACCCAGTACTTC	TRBV7-2	TRBJ2-5	.	.
CASSTRGGYTF	TGTGCCAGCAGCACCCGGGGAGGCTACACCTTC	TRBV3-1/TRBV3-2	TRBJ1-2	.	.
CASSRGTQGKETQYF	TGTGCCAGCTCAAGAGGGACCCAAGGCAAAGAGACCCAGTACTTC	TRBV18	TRBJ2-5	.	few
CASSQDLGGTSNQPQHF	TGTGCCAGCAGCCAAGACCTCGGAGGAACTAGCAATCAGCCCCAGCATTTT	TRBV3-1/TRBV3-2	TRBJ1-5	.	.
CASSLVTGGAGQPQHF	TGTGCCAGCAGCTTAGTGACAGGGGGCGCTGGGCAGCCCCAGCATTTT	TRBV7-8	TRBJ1-5	TRBD1	.
CASSITALTLSNQPQHF	TGTGCCAGTAGTATAACGGCCCTAACCCTTAGCAATCAGCCCCAGCATTTT	TRBV19	TRBJ1-5	.	.
CAIKGALTDTGELFF	TGTGCCATCAAGGGGGCTCTTACGGACACCGGGGAGCTGTTTTTT	TRBV10-3	TRBJ2-2	TRBD1	.
CASSPAPNYGYTF	TGTGCCAGTAGTCCGGCTCCGAACTATGGCTACACCTTC	TRBV19	TRBJ1-2	.	few
CAISGQGVPDTEAFF	TGTGCCATCAGCGGACAGGGGGTGCCTGATACTGAAGCTTTCTTT	TRBV10-3	TRBJ1-1	TRBD1	.
CASSGQNNQPQHF	TGTGCCAGCAGCGGACAGAACAATCAGCCCCAGCATTTT	TRBV12-3/TRBV12-4	TRBJ1-5	.	once
CAWTDLLNTEAFF	TGTGCCTGGACAGACTTACTGAACACTGAAGCTTTCTTT	TRBV30	TRBJ1-1	.	.
CAISGGDYPGETQYF	TGTGCCATCAGTGGTGGGGACTACCCCGGGGAGACCCAGTACTTC	TRBV10-3	TRBJ2-5	TRBD2	.
CASSTAPQETQYF	TGTGCCAGCAGCACTGCCCCCCAAGAGACCCAGTACTTC	TRBV5-5	TRBJ2-5	.	.
CASRYTGDYGYTF	TGTGCCAGCAGATACACAGGGGACTATGGCTACACCTTC	TRBV7-8	TRBJ1-2	TRBD1	.
CASSIRRDSYNEQFF	TGTGCCAGTAGTATAAGGCGGGACTCCTACAATGAGCAGTTCTTC	TRBV19	TRBJ2-1	.	.
CASSPLRPGQATPSYNSPLHF	TGTGCCAGCTCACCGTTAAGACCGGGACAGGCAACACCCTCCTATAATTCACCCCTCCACTTT	TRBV18	TRBJ1-6	TRBD1	.
CASSVGGITSGNTIYF	TGTGCCAGCAGCGTAGGGGGGATTACCTCTGGAAACACCATATATTTT	TRBV9	TRBJ1-3	.	.
CASSQGAGTGELFF	TGTGCCAGCAGCCAAGGGGCGGGCACCGGGGAGCTGTTTTTT	TRBV3-1/TRBV3-2	TRBJ2-2	.	.
CASSLAGQDNQPQHF	TGCGCCAGCAGCTTGGCGGGACAGGATAATCAGCCCCAGCATTTT	TRBV5-1	TRBJ1-5	TRBD1	.
CASSLLGGSNQPQHF	TGTGCCAGCAGCTTACTTGGCGGGAGCAATCAGCCCCAGCATTTT	TRBV7-9	TRBJ1-5	.	.
CASSVLGSQNYGYTF	TGTGCCAGCAGCGTACTGGGGTCTCAGAACTATGGCTACACCTTC	TRBV9	TRBJ1-2	.	.
CASSLVLGNSPLHF	TGTGCCAGCAGCTTAGTGCTGGGGAATTCACCCCTCCACTTT	TRBV7-8	TRBJ1-6	.	.
CASSRGQGYEQYF	TGTGCCAGCAGCAGGGGACAGGGGTACGAGCAGTACTTC	TRBV7-9	TRBJ2-7	TRBD1	.
CASRSSRGSYNEQFF	TGTGCCAGCAGGTCCTCTAGGGGCTCCTACAATGAGCAGTTCTTC	TRBV27	TRBJ2-1	.	once
CSASWGVWETQYF	TGCAGTGCTAGTTGGGGGGTCTGGGAGACCCAGTACTTC	TRBV20-1	TRBJ2-5	.	.
CASSTPNRDSALNEQYF	TGTGCCAGTAGTACGCCAAACAGGGACTCAGCGCTCAACGAGCAGTACTTC	TRBV19	TRBJ2-7	.	.
CASSSGQGASNYGYTF	TGTGCCAGCAGCTCGGGACAGGGGGCATCTAACTATGGCTACACCTTC	TRBV5-4	TRBJ1-2	TRBD1	once
CASRSGGNTGELFF	TGTGCCAGCAGGTCCGGGGGGAACACCGGGGAGCTGTTTTTT	TRBV7-2	TRBJ2-2	.	.
CATSDLRWWGYSNQPQHF	TGTGCCACCAGTGATTTGCGTTGGTGGGGTTATAGCAATCAGCCCCAGCATTTT	TRBV24-1	TRBJ1-5	.	once
CASSWRGNYGYTF	TGTGCCAGCAGCTGGAGGGGGAACTATGGCTACACCTTC	TRBV5-6	TRBJ1-2	.	.
CSASQAASSGANVLTF	TGCAGTGCTAGTCAGGCAGCGTCCTCTGGGGCCAACGTCCTGACTTTC	TRBV20-1	TRBJ2-6	.	.
CASRPDPIGQGRYYGYTF	TGTGCCAGCAGACCCGATCCTATCGGGCAGGGCAGATACTATGGCTACACCTTC	TRBV28	TRBJ1-2	.	.
CASSPPRLGSYNEQFF	TGCGCCAGCAGTCCTCCGCGACTCGGGTCCTACAATGAGCAGTTCTTC	TRBV23-1	TRBJ2-1	.	.
CASSQDRPAGPGELFF	TGTGCCAGCAGCCAAGATCGGCCGGCAGGGCCCGGGGAGCTGTTTTTT	TRBV3-1/TRBV3-2	TRBJ2-2	.	.
CASSTTGAEKLFF	TGTGCCAGCAGTACCACAGGGGCGGAAAAACTGTTTTTT	TRBV27	TRBJ1-4	TRBD1	.
CAWRDRELNQPQHF	TGTGCCTGGAGGGACAGGGAACTCAATCAGCCCCAGCATTTT	TRBV30	TRBJ1-5	TRBD1	.
CASSPDQHRPQHF	TGTGCCAGCAGCCCGGACCAGCATCGACCCCAGCATTTT	TRBV12-3/TRBV12-4	TRBJ1-5	.	.
CASSRDSDRSYEQYF	TGCGCCAGCAGCCGTGATTCCGACAGGTCCTACGAGCAGTACTTC	TRBV10-1	TRBJ2-7	.	.
CAISESGSSSYEQYF	TGTGCCATCAGTGAGTCGGGCAGTAGCTCCTACGAGCAGTACTTC	TRBV10-3	TRBJ2-7	.	.